These 13 T cell receptor beta chains came from one sample sequenced in a study of cytomegalovirus exposure and HLA in healthy donors. This table comes from immunoSEQ multiplex PCR, and its TCRdb copy is limited to in-frame clones, with some not included. The sample holds 120,000 or so clones, roughly 95% seen once. Sample: PBMCs. The receptors come from a young man in good health and CMV-seronegative.

This chain uses TRBV9 with TRBJ1-3; D remains ambiguous. Germline V gene lookup returns CDR1 SGDLS and CDR2 YYNGEE. The CDR3 contains 12 residues. The V gene lost 7 bases and the J gene lost 0 bases, with 5 bases spanning the gap. The CDR3 here is CASGHSGNTIYF. The CDR3 coding sequence is TGTGCCAGCGGCCACTCTGGAAACACCATATATTTT.

The rearrangement links TRBV20-1 to TRBJ2-7; D uncertain. Trimming took 5 bases from V and 3 from J, leaving 8 bases between them. The CDR3 is made up of 11 amino acids. The germline CDR1 and CDR2 sequences are DFQATT and SNEGSKA (reference sequence). CDR3 coding DNA: TGCAGTGCTGCGGAGAACTACGAGCAGTACTTC. The encoded protein is CSAAENYEQYF.

The chain carries TRBV7-9 and TRBJ2-7; 8 bases are shared with TRBD2. The CDR3 covers 14 residues. Germline V gene data show CDR1 as SEHNR and CDR2 as FQNEAQ (reference sequence). The J segment lost 0 bases and the V segment lost 3 bases, leaving 1 base of the junction unmatched. The CDR3, as DNA: TGTGCCAGCAGCTTTGGACTAGCCTCCTACGAGCAGTACTTC. Its translation: CASSFGLASYEQYF.

As DNA, the CDR3 is TGTGCCAGCAGCTTAGTAGCAAGCGGGGCCGGTTACGAGCAGTACTTC. Translated: CASSLVASGAGYEQYF. The chain links TRBV7-6 to TRBJ2-7; 7 bases line up with TRBD2. This CDR3 has 16 amino acids. CDR1 SGHVS and CDR2 FNYEAQ come from the germline V gene. J gave up 4 bases and V 1 base, and 10 bases lay outside the gene matches.

This clone was picked up one time. The chain combines TRBV11-2 with TRBJ2-2, with D uncertain. The CDR3 extends over 13 amino acids. Germline V gives CDR1 SGHAT, CDR2 FQNNGV. Trimming cost V 8 bases and J 5 bases, with 12 bases left between them. CDR3 amino acids: CASHYSATGELFF. For the CDR3, the DNA is TGTGCCAGCCACTATTCGGCAACCGGGGAGCTGTTTTTT.

This chain connects TRBV28 to TRBJ2-7; D is perhaps TRBD2 (5 bases). Germline V gene data show CDR1 as MDHEN and CDR2 as SYDVKM. This CDR3 region has 14 residues. V was clipped by 3 bases and J by 2 bases, with 11 bases between them. CDR3 in DNA: TGTGCCAGCAGTTTCGGACTCCGGACCTACGAGCAGTACTTC. Protein product: CASSFGLRTYEQYF.

The CDR3 DNA reads as TGTGCCACCAGCCCCCGGACAGGGACCACTAACTATGGCTACACCTTC. Its translation: CATSPRTGTTNYGYTF. The V gene is TRBV15, the J gene TRBJ1-2; 8 nucleotides align to TRBD1. Germline-derived CDR1 and CDR2 are LNHNV and YYDKDF (reference sequence). Trimming removed 5 bases from V and 0 bases from J; junction bases left unmatched: 8. The CDR3 has 16 amino acids. Full variable domain (remainder filled in from reference TRBV15 and TRBJ1-2): DAMVIQNPRYQVTQFGKPVTLSCSQTLNHNVMYWYQQKSSQAPKLLFHYYDKDFNNEADTPDNFQSRRPNTSFCFLDIRSPGLGDTAMYLCATSPRTGTTNYGYTFGSGTRLTVV.

V gene TRBV28 combines with J gene TRBJ2-1; TRBD1 is a possible D gene (5 bases). The CDR3 extends over 14 amino acids. The V and J ends lost 2 bases and 1 base respectively, with 6 bases between them. Germline CDR1 MDHEN, CDR2 SYDVKM. The CDR3 coding sequence is TGTGCCAGCAGTTTACAGGGATCCTACAATGAGCAGTTCTTC. It codes for CASSLQGSYNEQFF.

J is TRBJ1-2 and V is TRBV6-1; a possible D gene is TRBD1 (5 bases). Germline lookup yields CDR1 MNHNS and CDR2 SASEGT. The ends were cut back, 10 bases at V and 3 bases at J, with 15 bases in the middle. This CDR3 is built from 13 residues. CDR3 sequence: CATSWGRYYGYTF. CDR3 coding DNA: TGTGCCACCTCCTGGGGGAGGTACTATGGCTACACCTTC.

V and J are TRBV28 and TRBJ1-5; D gene uncertain. With 2 bases removed from V and 9 bases from J, the gap between germline ends came to 17 bases. Germline CDR1 MDHEN, CDR2 SYDVKM. The CDR3 runs to 15 residues. For the CDR3, the DNA is TGTGCCAGCAGTTTAGCCCCCCGAGTGACGGGGCCCCAGCATTTT. This gives the protein CASSLAPRVTGPQHF.

This chain uses TRBV27 with TRBJ2-1; 8 nucleotides align to TRBD1. The CDR3 contains 14 residues. Trimming took 8 bases from V and 7 from J; bases not matched to a gene: 10. Germline V gives CDR1 MNHEY, CDR2 SMNVEV (reference sequence). The CDR3 region has the DNA TGTGCCAGCTACGGGGACAGGCTAAGGAATGAGCAGTTCTTC. It translates to CASYGDRLRNEQFF.

This sequence joins TRBV2 and TRBJ2-2; TRBD2 matches at 11 bases. CDR1 and CDR2 from the germline V gene are SNHLY and FYNNEI. This CDR3 is built from 17 residues. J was trimmed by 5 bases and V by 7 bases; bases with no gene match: 12. CDR3 bases: TGTGCCAGCAACTTTGGACTAGCGGGTTATAGTACCGGGGAGCTGTTTTTT. Its protein product is CASNFGLAGYSTGELFF.

V usage is TRBV30 and J usage is TRBJ2-1, with 8 bases identical to TRBD2. Germline values: CDR1 GTSNPN, CDR2 SVGIG (reference sequence). V shed 1 base, J shed 1 base, and the junction held 12 bases outside the gene matches. The length of the CDR3 is 18 residues. CDR3 protein: CAWSGLRGAGVSYNEQFF. CDR3 bases: TGTGCCTGGAGTGGTCTGCGGGGGGCTGGGGTGTCCTACAATGAGCAGTTCTTC.